The clone carrying this T cell receptor (beta chain) was detected a few times. The germline CDR1 and CDR2 sequences are DFQATT and SNEGSKA (reference sequence). There are 14 residues in the CDR3. Trimming cost V 6 bases and J 2 bases; bases outside gene matches: 10. TCRdb re-called the RT-PCR reads with MiXCR, one entry per CDR3 protein. Among hundreds of thousands of distinct CDR3 sequences, approximately 15% were seen once, and the ten largest hold about 3.6%. What was sequenced was memory CD4+ T cells from blood. The V gene is TRBV20-1, the J gene TRBJ2-7; TRBD1 matches 7 bases. This TCR was sampled from a female donor in good health, serving as a healthy control. The CDR3, as DNA: TGCAGTGCCCCTCGACCTGACAGGGCCTACGAGCAGTACTTC. Amino acid sequence: CSAPRPDRAYEQYF.